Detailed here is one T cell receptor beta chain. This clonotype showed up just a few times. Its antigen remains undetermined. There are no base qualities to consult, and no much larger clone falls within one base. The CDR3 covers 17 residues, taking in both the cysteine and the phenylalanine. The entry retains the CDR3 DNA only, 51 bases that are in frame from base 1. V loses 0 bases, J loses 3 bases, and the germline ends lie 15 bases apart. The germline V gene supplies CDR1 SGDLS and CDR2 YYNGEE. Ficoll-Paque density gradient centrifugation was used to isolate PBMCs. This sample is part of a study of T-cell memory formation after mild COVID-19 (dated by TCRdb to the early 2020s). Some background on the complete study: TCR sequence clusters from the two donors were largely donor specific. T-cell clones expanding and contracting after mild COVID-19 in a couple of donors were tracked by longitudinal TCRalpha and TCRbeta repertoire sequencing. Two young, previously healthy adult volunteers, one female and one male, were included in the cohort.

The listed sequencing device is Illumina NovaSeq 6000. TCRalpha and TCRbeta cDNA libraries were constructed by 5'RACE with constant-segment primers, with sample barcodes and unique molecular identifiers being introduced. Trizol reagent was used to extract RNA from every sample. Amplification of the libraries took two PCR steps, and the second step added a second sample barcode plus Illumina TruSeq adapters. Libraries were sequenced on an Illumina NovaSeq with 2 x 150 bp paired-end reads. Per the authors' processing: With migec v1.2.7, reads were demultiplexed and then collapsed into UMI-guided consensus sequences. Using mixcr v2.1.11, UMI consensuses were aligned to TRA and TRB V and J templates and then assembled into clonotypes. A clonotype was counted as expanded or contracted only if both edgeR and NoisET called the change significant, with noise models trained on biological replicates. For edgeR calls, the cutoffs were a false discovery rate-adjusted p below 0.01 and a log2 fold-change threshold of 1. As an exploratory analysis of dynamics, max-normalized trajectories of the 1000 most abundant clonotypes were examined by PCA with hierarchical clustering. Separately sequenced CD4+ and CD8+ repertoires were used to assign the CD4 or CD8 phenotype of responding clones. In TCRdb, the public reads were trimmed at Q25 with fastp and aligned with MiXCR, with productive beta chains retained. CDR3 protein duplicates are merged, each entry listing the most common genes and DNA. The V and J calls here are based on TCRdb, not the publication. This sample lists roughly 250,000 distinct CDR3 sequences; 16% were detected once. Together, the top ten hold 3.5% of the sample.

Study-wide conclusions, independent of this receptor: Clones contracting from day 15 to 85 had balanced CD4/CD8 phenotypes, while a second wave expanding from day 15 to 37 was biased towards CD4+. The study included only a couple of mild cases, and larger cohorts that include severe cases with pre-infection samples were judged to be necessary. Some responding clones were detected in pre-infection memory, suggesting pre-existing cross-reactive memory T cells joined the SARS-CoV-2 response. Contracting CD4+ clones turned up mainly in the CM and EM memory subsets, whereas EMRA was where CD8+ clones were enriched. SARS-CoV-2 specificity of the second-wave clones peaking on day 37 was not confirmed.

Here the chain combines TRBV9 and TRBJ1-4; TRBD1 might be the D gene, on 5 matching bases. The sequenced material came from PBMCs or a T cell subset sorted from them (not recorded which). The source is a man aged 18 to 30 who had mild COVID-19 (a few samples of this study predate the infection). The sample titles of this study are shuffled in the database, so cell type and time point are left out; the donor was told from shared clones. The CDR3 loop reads CASSVAPWRQPNEKLFF. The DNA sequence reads TGTGCCAGCAGCGTAGCTCCATGGAGACAGCCTAATGAAAAACTGTTTTTT.